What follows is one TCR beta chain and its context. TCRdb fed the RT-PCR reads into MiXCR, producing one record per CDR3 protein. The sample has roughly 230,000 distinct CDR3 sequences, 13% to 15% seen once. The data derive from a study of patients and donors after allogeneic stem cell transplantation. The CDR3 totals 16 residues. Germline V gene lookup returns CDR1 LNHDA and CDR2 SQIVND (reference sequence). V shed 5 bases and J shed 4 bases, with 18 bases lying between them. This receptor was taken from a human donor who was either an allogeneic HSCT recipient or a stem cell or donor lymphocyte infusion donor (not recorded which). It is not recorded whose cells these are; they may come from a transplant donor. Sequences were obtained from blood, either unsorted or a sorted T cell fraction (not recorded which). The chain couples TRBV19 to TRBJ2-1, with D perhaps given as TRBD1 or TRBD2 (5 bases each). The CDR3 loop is CASSPQRDGEYNEQFF. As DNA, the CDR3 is TGTGCCAGTAGTCCCCAACGGGACGGGGAATACAATGAGCAGTTCTTC.